This entry lists 6 T cell receptor beta chains sequenced from one sample in a study of control samples from healthy donors and cancer patients (dated by TCRdb to about 2020). The protocol used for the library was the immunoSEQ multiplex PCR assay. This is the immuneACCESS table as TCRdb keeps it, with only in-frame sequences that have V and J called. A part of the clones is gone; compared with another copy, unresolved V genes explain less than half, and the rest is unexplained. This sample holds roughly 41,000 clones; about 94% were observed only once. The ten largest clones add up to roughly a quarter of the sample. Source material: blood. Receptors were obtained from a man between 60 and 75 years old in good health.

The rearrangement joins TRBV29-1 to TRBJ2-3; D is uncertain. Germline V gene sequence: CDR1 SQVTM, CDR2 ANQGSEA. Trimming stripped 2 bases from V and 2 bases from J, with 8 bases between. This CDR3 region has 13 residues. The CDR3 loop is CSVERTDTDTQYF. CDR3 in DNA: TGCAGCGTTGAACGAACAGACACAGATACGCAGTATTTT.

V is TRBV5-4 and J is TRBJ2-5; 7 bases align to TRBD1. V gave up 1 base and J gave up 3 bases; unmatched junction bases: 3. Germline V lookup: CDR1 SGHNT, CDR2 YYREEE (reference sequence). The CDR3 spans 14 residues. For the CDR3, the DNA is TGTGCCAGCAGCTTGCCGGGACAGAAAGAGACCCAGTACTTC. This encodes CASSLPGQKETQYF.

The CDR3 sequence is CASSIEGTGINEKLFF. The CDR3 DNA sequence: TGTGCCAGTAGTATAGAAGGGACAGGGATTAATGAAAAACTGTTTTTT. The chain is built from TRBV19 and TRBJ1-4; TRBD1 matches at 9 bases. J lost 4 bases, V lost 0 bases, and 3 bases had no gene match. This CDR3 is built from 16 residues. Germline V lookup: CDR1 LNHDA, CDR2 SQIVND (reference sequence). Full variable domain (missing parts from reference TRBV19 and TRBJ1-4): DGGITQSPKYLFRKEGQNVTLSCEQNLNHDAMYWYRQDPGQGLRLIYYSQIVNDFQKGDIAEGYSVSREKKESFPLTVTSAQKNPTAFYLCASSIEGTGINEKLFFGSGTQLSVL.

This clone showed up just once. This chain joins TRBV9 and TRBJ2-3; D is unresolved. CDR1 and CDR2 (germline): SGDLS, YYNGEE. This CDR3 spans 15 amino acids. V lost 2 bases and J 2 bases, leaving 12 bases between the germline ends. CDR3 in amino acids: CASSVWRNPTDTQYF. CDR3 nucleotide sequence: TGTGCCAGCAGCGTGTGGCGGAACCCCACAGATACGCAGTATTTT.

This clone was counted once. The chain employs TRBV10-1 and TRBJ2-1; TRBD1 aligns across 9 bases. Trimming cost V 5 bases and J 5 bases; bases outside gene matches: 4. The CDR3 runs to 14 residues. Germline-derived CDR1 and CDR2 are WNHNN and SYGVQD (reference sequence). CDR3 in DNA: TGCGCCAGCAGTCCCGGGACAGGGCACAATGAGCAGTTCTTC. Translation gives CASSPGTGHNEQFF.

The V gene is TRBV29-1, the J gene TRBJ2-7, with 8 bases lining up with TRBD1. Germline-derived CDR1 and CDR2 are SQVTM and ANQGSEA. This CDR3 spans 13 amino acids. Trimming took 6 bases from V and 0 from J; bases not matched to a gene: 4. The CDR3 coding sequence is TGCAGCGTGACAGGGGAGAGCTCCTACGAGCAGTACTTC. Translation gives CSVTGESSYEQYF.